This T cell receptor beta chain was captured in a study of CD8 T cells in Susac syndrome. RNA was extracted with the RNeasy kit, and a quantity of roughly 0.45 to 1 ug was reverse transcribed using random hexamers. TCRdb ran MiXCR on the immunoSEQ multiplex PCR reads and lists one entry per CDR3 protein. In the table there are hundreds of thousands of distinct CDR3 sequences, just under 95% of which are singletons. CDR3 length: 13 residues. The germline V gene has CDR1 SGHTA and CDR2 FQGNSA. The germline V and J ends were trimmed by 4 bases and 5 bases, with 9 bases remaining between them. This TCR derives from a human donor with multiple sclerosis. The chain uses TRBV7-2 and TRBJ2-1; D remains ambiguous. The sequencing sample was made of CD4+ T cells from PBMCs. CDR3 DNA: TGTGCCAGCAGCTCGACATTCCACAATGAGCAGTTCTTC. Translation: CASSSTFHNEQFF.